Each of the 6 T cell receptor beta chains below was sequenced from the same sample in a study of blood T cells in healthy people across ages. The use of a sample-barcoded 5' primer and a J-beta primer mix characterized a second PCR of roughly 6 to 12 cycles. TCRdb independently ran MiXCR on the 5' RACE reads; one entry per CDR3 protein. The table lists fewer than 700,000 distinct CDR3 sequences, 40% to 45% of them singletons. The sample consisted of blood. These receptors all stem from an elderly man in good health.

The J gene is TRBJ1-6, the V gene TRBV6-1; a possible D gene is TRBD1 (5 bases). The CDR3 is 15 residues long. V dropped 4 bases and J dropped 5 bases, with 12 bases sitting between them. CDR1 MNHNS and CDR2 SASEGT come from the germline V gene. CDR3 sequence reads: CASSVGHFNNSPLHF. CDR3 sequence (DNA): TGTGCCAGCAGTGTTGGACATTTTAATAATTCACCCCTCCACTTT.

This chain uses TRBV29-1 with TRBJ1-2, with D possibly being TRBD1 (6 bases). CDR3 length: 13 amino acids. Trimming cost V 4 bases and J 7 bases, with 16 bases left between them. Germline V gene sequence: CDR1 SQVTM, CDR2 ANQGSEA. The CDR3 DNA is TGCAGCGTTGGGGCACAGGGTGACTCTGGCTACACCTTC. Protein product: CSVGAQGDSGYTF. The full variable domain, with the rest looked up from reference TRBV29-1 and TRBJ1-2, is SAVISQKPSRDICQRGTSLTIQCQVDSQVTMMFWYRQQPGQSLTLIATANQGSEATYESGFVIDKFPISRPNLTFSTLTVSNMSPEDSSIYLCSVGAQGDSGYTFGSGTRLTVV.

For the CDR3, the DNA is TGTGCCAGCAGCTGGGGGGACAGGGGGAGTACCGGGGAGCTGTTTTTT. Protein product: CASSWGDRGSTGELFF. The chain links TRBV5-6 to TRBJ2-2; TRBD1 aligns across 11 bases. CDR3 size: 16 residues. Looked up from germline, CDR1 is SGHDT and CDR2 is YYEEEE. Trimming took 3 bases from V and 5 from J; bases not matched to a gene: 6.

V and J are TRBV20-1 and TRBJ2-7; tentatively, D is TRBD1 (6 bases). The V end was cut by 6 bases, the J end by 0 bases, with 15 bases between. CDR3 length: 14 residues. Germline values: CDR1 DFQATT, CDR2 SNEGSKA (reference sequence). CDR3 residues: CSAWTARSSYEQYF. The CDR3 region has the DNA TGCAGTGCCTGGACAGCCAGAAGCTCCTACGAGCAGTACTTC.

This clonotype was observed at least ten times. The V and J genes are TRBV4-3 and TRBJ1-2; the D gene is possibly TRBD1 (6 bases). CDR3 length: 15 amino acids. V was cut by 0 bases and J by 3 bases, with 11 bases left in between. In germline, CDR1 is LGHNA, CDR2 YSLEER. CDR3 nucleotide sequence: TGCGCCAGCAGCCAAGAGATACAGGGATACTATGGCTACACCTTC. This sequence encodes CASSQEIQGYYGYTF.

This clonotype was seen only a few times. The CDR3 reads CASGPAGYTF. The CDR3 region has the DNA TGTGCCAGTGGTCCAGCCGGCTACACCTTC. This chain joins TRBV19 and TRBJ1-2; D is unresolved. The CDR3 totals 10 residues. Germline V lookup: CDR1 LNHDA, CDR2 SQIVND (reference sequence). V lost 8 bases and J lost 8, with 9 bases in between.